Below are 29 T cell receptor beta chains sequenced from a single sample in a study of T-cell memory formation after mild COVID-19. One entry per CDR3 protein results from TCRdb running MiXCR on the 5' RACE reads. The table lists some 120,000 distinct CDR3 sequences, around 6.3% of them singletons. The specimen sequenced was PBMCs or a T cell subset sorted from them (not recorded which). These receptors all come from an adult woman who had mild COVID-19 (a few samples of this study predate the infection). Cell type and time point are not known.

This clonotype was recorded many times. The genes are TRBV20-1 and TRBJ2-3; D is possibly TRBD1 or TRBD2 (6 bases each). The V and J ends lost 6 bases and 4 bases respectively, with 23 bases between them. The CDR3 has 16 residues. CDR1 and CDR2 (germline): DFQATT, SNEGSKA (reference sequence). CDR3 coding DNA: TGCAGTGCCCGACCGGGGGCCCGTGGGGGAGCAGATACGCAGTATTTT. Its translation is CSARPGARGGADTQYF.

V and J are TRBV7-6 and TRBJ1-2, with a weak D call TRBD1 (5 bases). Trimming shortened V by 1 base and J by 8 bases, and 14 bases separated the two germline ends. Germline V gives CDR1 SGHVS, CDR2 FNYEAQ. This CDR3 comprises 14 residues. In DNA form, the CDR3 reads TGTGCCAGCAGCTTAGAAATCGGGGCGCGGGGCTACACCTTC. It specifies CASSLEIGARGYTF. The full variable domain, with the rest looked up from reference TRBV7-6 and TRBJ1-2, is GAGVSQSPRYKVTKRGQDVALRCDPISGHVSLYWYRQALGQGPEFLTYFNYEAQQDKSGLPNDRFSAERPEGSISTLTIQRTEQRDSAMYRCASSLEIGARGYTFGSGTRLTVV.

This clonotype was found many times. The chain couples TRBV5-1 to TRBJ2-3, with 14 bases matching TRBD2. The CDR3 is 16 amino acids. The germline CDR1 and CDR2 sequences are SGHRS and YFSETQ. Trimming cost V 4 bases and J 6 bases; bases outside gene matches: 7. The DNA of the CDR3 is TGCGCCAGCAGCCGGGGACTAGCGGGAGAGGCTGATACGCAGTATTTT. Translating it yields CASSRGLAGEADTQYF.

This clonotype has a count of ten or more. The chain joins TRBV5-1 to TRBJ2-2; 8 positions match TRBD1. CDR1 is SGHRS, CDR2 YFSETQ, per germline. J gave up 3 bases and V 4 bases, and 5 bases lay outside the gene matches. There are 15 residues in the CDR3. In nucleotides, the CDR3 is TGCGCCAGCAGCACCGGACAGGGTGACACCGGGGAGCTGTTTTTT. Protein sequence: CASSTGQGDTGELFF.

This clonotype was counted ten times or more. V is TRBV29-1 and J is TRBJ1-5, with TRBD1 as a possible D gene (6 bases). This CDR3 spans 13 amino acids. Germline V lookup: CDR1 SQVTM, CDR2 ANQGSEA. Trimming stripped 5 bases from V and 4 bases from J, with 12 bases between. DNA of the CDR3: TGCAGCGTTCGGGACAACATAAATCAGCCCCAGCATTTT. Translating gives CSVRDNINQPQHF.

This clonotype was detected a few times. DNA for the CDR3: TGTGCCAGCAGCTGGACGGACTCTGGAAACACCATATATTTT. Residues: CASSWTDSGNTIYF. The chain has TRBV11-3 and TRBJ1-3, with no clear D. This CDR3 region has 14 residues. The V gene lost 4 bases and the J gene lost 0 bases, with 7 bases spanning the gap. Germline loops: CDR1 SGHNT, CDR2 YENEEA.

The chain couples TRBV5-5 to TRBJ2-3; no clear D. V shed 4 bases and J shed 2 bases, with 11 bases lying between them. Germline V gene data show CDR1 as SGHKS and CDR2 as YYEKEE (reference sequence). The CDR3 contains 14 residues. The CDR3 DNA reads as TGTGCCAGCAGCCCGGACGGATACACAGATACGCAGTATTTT. Translation gives CASSPDGYTDTQYF.

The rearrangement links TRBV20-1 to TRBJ2-7; unclear D gene. Per the germline V gene, CDR1 is DFQATT and CDR2 is SNEGSKA (reference sequence). The ends were cut back, 4 bases at V and 4 bases at J, with 14 bases in the middle. The CDR3 has 13 amino acids. The CDR3 DNA reads TGCAGTGCTACCAAACGGGCAGCTTACGAGCAGTACTTC. Residues: CSATKRAAYEQYF.

The rearrangement links TRBV5-1 to TRBJ1-1; D might be TRBD1 (5 bases). The germline V gene has CDR1 SGHRS and CDR2 YFSETQ. Trimming removed 4 bases at V and 0 bases at J, with 13 bases between. CDR3 length: 15 amino acids. CDR3 in amino acids: CASSAGGRMNTEAFF. The CDR3 nucleotides read TGCGCCAGCAGCGCCGGGGGACGGATGAACACTGAAGCTTTCTTT. The whole variable domain, remainder taken from reference TRBV5-1 and TRBJ1-1, is KAGVTQTPRYLIKTRGQQVTLSCSPISGHRSVSWYQQTPGQGLQFLFEYFSETQRNKGNFPGRFSGRQFSNSRSEMNVSTLELGDSALYLCASSAGGRMNTEAFFGQGTRLTVV.

This clonotype was counted many times. The rearrangement joins TRBV29-1 to TRBJ2-1, with TRBD2 matching 10 bases. Germline assignment: CDR1 SQVTM and CDR2 ANQGSEA. V shed 1 base and J 8 bases; nucleotides not matched to a gene: 14. The length of the CDR3 is 17 residues. The CDR3 reads CSVEARAVAGGLHEQFF. As DNA, the CDR3 is TGCAGCGTTGAAGCTCGAGCCGTAGCGGGGGGTTTACATGAGCAGTTCTTC.

This chain links TRBV19 with TRBJ2-3; 12 bases line up with TRBD1. V lost 3 bases to trimming and J lost 7 bases; unmatched junction nucleotides: 5. This CDR3 has 15 residues. Germline CDR1 is LNHDA and CDR2 is SQIVND (reference sequence). Here the CDR3 DNA reads TGTGCCAGTAGTATGGGGGACAGGGGGCGGAATACGCAGTATTTT. Encoded protein: CASSMGDRGRNTQYF.

The chain couples TRBV12-3 or TRBV12-4 to TRBJ1-1, with unresolved D. This CDR3 comprises 14 residues. Trimming pared 6 bases from V and 4 bases from J, leaving 15 bases between. The CDR3 sequence is CASSLGGPGTEAFF. The CDR3 nucleotides are TGTGCCAGCAGCCTGGGAGGACCGGGCACTGAAGCTTTCTTT.

Only a few counts were recorded for this clonotype. This chain joins TRBV19 and TRBJ2-7; the match to TRBD1 covers 12 bases. Germline V gene data show CDR1 as LNHDA and CDR2 as SQIVND (reference sequence). J was trimmed by 6 bases and V by 3 bases; bases with no gene match: 6. This CDR3 contains 15 residues. The CDR3 loop reads CASSIVGQGAGEQYF. CDR3 sequence (DNA): TGTGCCAGTAGTATCGTGGGACAGGGGGCCGGCGAGCAGTACTTC.

The chain employs TRBV4-2 and TRBJ1-2; 9 bases agree with TRBD1. Per germline, CDR1 LGHNA and CDR2 YNFKEQ. The V gene end was trimmed by 3 bases and the J gene end by 10 bases; junction bases not matched to a gene: 9. The CDR3 contains 14 residues. The CDR3 region has the DNA TGTGCCAGCAGCCAGGGAGGACAGGGGAAGGACTACACCTTC. This gives the protein CASSQGGQGKDYTF.

This clonotype was detected only a few times. This sequence joins TRBV20-1 and TRBJ1-2, with D maybe TRBD1 (5 bases). This CDR3 is 15 amino acids long. V lost 0 bases to trimming and J lost 1 base, with 12 bases between them. Germline V lookup: CDR1 DFQATT, CDR2 SNEGSKA (reference sequence). The CDR3 here is CSARDESQGNYGYTF. Written as DNA, the CDR3 is TGCAGTGCTAGAGATGAATCCCAGGGTAACTATGGCTACACCTTC.

The sample holds a few counts of this clonotype. This chain uses TRBV15 with TRBJ2-7; D not resolved. Looked up from germline, CDR1 is LNHNV and CDR2 is YYDKDF (reference sequence). The ends were cut back, 9 bases at V and 0 bases at J, with 15 bases in the middle. This CDR3 is 14 amino acids long. The chain's CDR3 is CATGKQGHSYEQYF. Written as DNA, the CDR3 is TGTGCCACGGGCAAACAAGGGCACTCCTACGAGCAGTACTTC.

The CDR3 region is CASSLGTGHEQYF. CDR3 DNA: TGTGCCAGCAGCTTAGGGACAGGCCACGAGCAGTACTTC. The chain has TRBV7-3 and TRBJ2-7; 8 nucleotides agree with TRBD1. The V segment lost 2 bases and the J segment 5 bases; nucleotides outside the gene matches: 2. Germline lookup yields CDR1 SGHTA and CDR2 FQGTGA. The length of the CDR3 is 13 residues.

The rearrangement joins TRBV18 to TRBJ2-1; 15 bases match TRBD2. The V gene's germline CDR1 is KGHSH and CDR2 LQKENI. The CDR3 runs to 18 residues. With 6 bases clipped from V and 12 bases from J, the junction kept 18 bases outside the gene matches. The DNA of the CDR3 is TGTGCCAGCTCGTCCCCGGGACTAGCGGGAGGAGGTCTACATCGGCAGTTCTTC. Residues: CASSSPGLAGGGLHRQFF.

This clonotype showed up many times. This chain uses TRBV11-2 with TRBJ1-3; D may be TRBD1 (5 bases). Per germline, CDR1 SGHAT and CDR2 FQNNGV. Trimming removed 5 bases from V and 0 bases from J, with 23 bases in between. The CDR3 covers 19 residues. CDR3 nucleotides: TGTGCCAGCAGCCCACGCGATAGGGGCCACCAGAACTCTGGAAACACCATATATTTT. Its translation is CASSPRDRGHQNSGNTIYF.

This clonotype has at least ten counts. J is TRBJ2-7 and V is TRBV5-1; D gene unclear. V gave up 0 bases and J gave up 3 bases, with 16 bases separating them. CDR1 is SGHRS and CDR2 is YFSETQ in the germline V gene. This CDR3 has 16 amino acids. CDR3 residues: CASSLGVELPHYEQYF. The CDR3, as DNA: TGCGCCAGCAGCTTGGGGGTTGAACTTCCCCACTACGAGCAGTACTTC.

This clonotype was detected a few times. The V call is TRBV19, the J call TRBJ2-7; weak D call: TRBD1 (6 bases). Trimming cost V 3 bases and J 4 bases, with 13 bases left between them. This CDR3 contains 14 residues. The germline V gene has CDR1 LNHDA and CDR2 SQIVND (reference sequence). In nucleotides, the CDR3 is TGTGCCAGTAGTATTGCCGGGACATTGTACGAGCAGTACTTC. Its protein is CASSIAGTLYEQYF.

This clonotype was found many times. The chain combines TRBV20-1 with TRBJ1-2, with TRBD1 matching 10 bases. Germline V lookup: CDR1 DFQATT, CDR2 SNEGSKA (reference sequence). V shed 1 base and J 4 bases; nucleotides not matched to a gene: 9. The CDR3 is 16 amino acids. Written as DNA, the CDR3 is TGCAGTGCTAGAGCCGGGACAGGGGTGGGGGCCTATGGCTACACCTTC. This codes for CSARAGTGVGAYGYTF.

This rearrangement joins TRBV7-9 to TRBJ2-5; 13 bases agree with TRBD2. CDR3 length equals 18 residues. Germline V CDR1 and CDR2: SEHNR, FQNEAQ (reference sequence). After removal of 5 bases from V and 3 bases from J, the junction contained 12 bases not matched to a gene. Here the CDR3 DNA reads TGTGCCAGCAGCGTCGGGTTAGGGACTAGCGGGGTAAAAGAGACCCAGTACTTC. It specifies CASSVGLGTSGVKETQYF.

This clonotype was seen more than once but under ten times. The J gene is TRBJ1-1, the V gene TRBV27; D call uncertain. This CDR3 spans 15 amino acids. The V gene lost 4 bases and the J gene lost 1 base, with 13 bases spanning the gap. Germline lookup yields CDR1 MNHEY and CDR2 SMNVEV (reference sequence). In DNA form, the CDR3 reads TGTGCCAGCAGTTACCAGGCGTCCGGGAACACTGAAGCTTTCTTT. Translated, it gives CASSYQASGNTEAFF.

This clonotype was recorded many times. CDR3 region: CASSISPSDTQYF. The CDR3 nucleotides read TGTGCCAGCAGCATATCCCCCTCAGATACGCAGTATTTT. The J gene is TRBJ2-3, the V gene TRBV12-3 or TRBV12-4; no clear D gene. The V gene lost 6 bases and the J gene lost 4 bases, with 11 bases spanning the gap. This CDR3 has 13 residues.

The chain has TRBV12-3 or TRBV12-4 and TRBJ2-4; the match to TRBD2 covers 8 bases. V shed 7 bases, J shed 8 bases, and the junction held 10 bases outside the gene matches. The CDR3 runs 14 residues. The CDR3 region has the DNA TGTGCCAGCACCTCGGGGGGGGCCTGGGACATTCAGTACTTC. This translates into CASTSGGAWDIQYF.

The sample holds many counts of this clonotype. The gene calls are TRBV7-9 and TRBJ1-5, with 9 bases matching TRBD1. The junction had 7 bases not matched to a gene; V was cut back by 4 bases and J by 6 bases. CDR3 length: 15 amino acids. CDR1 is SEHNR, CDR2 FQNEAQ, per germline (reference sequence). CDR3 coding DNA: TGTGCCAGCAGCTCCGGGACAGGGATCTTTCAGCCCCAGCATTTT. Translated: CASSSGTGIFQPQHF. The complete variable domain, with remaining parts taken from reference TRBV7-9 and TRBJ1-5, reads DTGVSQNPRHKITKRGQNVTFRCDPISEHNRLYWYRQTLGQGPEFLTYFQNEAQLEKSRLLSDRFSAERPKGSFSTLEIQRTEQGDSAMYLCASSSGTGIFQPQHFGDGTRLSIL.

This clonotype was found a few times. The genes are TRBV20-1 and TRBJ1-5; a weak D match, TRBD1 (6 bases). Trimming left V 3 bases short and J 1 base short, with 22 bases between. Germline V gene lookup returns CDR1 DFQATT and CDR2 SNEGSKA (reference sequence). This CDR3 contains 18 residues. In DNA form, the CDR3 reads TGCAGTGCTAGTTTTCCCGGACGGGGGGCGGACAGCAATCAGCCCCAGCATTTT. This encodes CSASFPGRGADSNQPQHF.

This clonotype was found a few times. J is TRBJ2-3 and V is TRBV15; D perhaps matches TRBD1 (5 bases). The germline CDR1 and CDR2 sequences are LNHNV and YYDKDF (reference sequence). The length of the CDR3 is 16 residues. Trimming left V 3 bases short and J 1 base short, with 14 bases between. This CDR3 is CATSRISGLGTDTQYF. DNA for the CDR3: TGTGCCACCAGCAGGATTTCAGGGTTGGGCACAGATACGCAGTATTTT. Drawing the rest from reference TRBV15 and TRBJ2-3, the complete variable domain is DAMVIQNPRYQVTQFGKPVTLSCSQTLNHNVMYWYQQKSSQAPKLLFHYYDKDFNNEADTPDNFQSRRPNTSFCFLDIRSPGLGDTAMYLCATSRISGLGTDTQYFGPGTRLTVL.